This TCR beta chain was obtained from a study of CD8 T cells in ankylosing spondylitis. This clonotype has at least ten counts. No antigen is known for it. In germline, CDR1 is SEHNR, CDR2 FQNEAQ (reference sequence). Trimming stripped 0 bases from V and 5 bases from J, with 13 bases between. There are 15 residues in the CDR3. TCRdb independently ran MiXCR on the 5' RACE reads; one entry per CDR3 protein. This table has under 250,000 distinct CDR3 sequences, roughly a tenth appearing once. Study outcomes and limitations: Reactive arthritis synovial fluid and blood were previously reported to contain some motif variants. CD8+ disease-linked clones were present at relatively low frequencies in blood.

The sequence was collected from a male donor with ankylosing spondylitis or in good health (not recorded which). The sample was blood, either unsorted or a sorted T cell fraction (not recorded which). This chain uses TRBV7-9 with TRBJ2-5; D tentatively fits TRBD1 or TRBD2 (5 bases each). The CDR3 loop reads CASSLALGRGETQYF. Here the CDR3 DNA reads TGTGCCAGCAGCTTAGCACTGGGGCGCGGGGAGACCCAGTACTTC.